One and the same sample provided the 5 T cell receptor beta chains below, sequenced in a study of T-cell reconstitution after alpha-beta-depleted transplantation in children. Preparation of the TCRbeta library involved a method that used unique molecular identifiers. TCRdb reprocessed the PCR reads via MiXCR and lists one record per CDR3 protein. The profile shows hundreds of thousands of distinct CDR3 sequences, around 12% of them singletons. Sample: PBMCs, taken before TCRalphabeta/CD19-depleted stem cell transplant. The receptor source for this set is a girl under 10 years old with congenital amegakaryocytic thrombocytopenia, due to receive a stem cell transplant.

The V and J genes are TRBV25-1 and TRBJ1-3, with D uncertain. CDR3 length equals 14 residues. V lost 8 bases to trimming and J lost 2 bases, with 13 bases between them. Germline lookup yields CDR1 MGHDK and CDR2 SYGVNS. CDR3 DNA sequence: TGTGCCAGCGCGTCGGGTGTCGCTGGAAACACCATATATTTT. As protein: CASASGVAGNTIYF.

The chain couples TRBV7-2 to TRBJ2-3; TRBD2 matches 11 bases. This CDR3 is built from 14 residues. J gave up 7 bases and V 6 bases, and 6 bases lay outside the gene matches. Germline V gene data show CDR1 as SGHTA and CDR2 as FQGNSA. DNA of the CDR3: TGTGCCAGCAGTTCTAGCGGGAGGATATATACGCAGTATTTT. This gives the protein CASSSSGRIYTQYF. Variable domain in full (rest from reference TRBV7-2 and TRBJ2-3): GAGVSQSPSNKVTEKGKDVELRCDPISGHTALYWYRQSLGQGLEFLIYFQGNSAPDKSGLPSDRFSAERTGGSVSTLTIQRTQQEDSAVYLCASSSSGRIYTQYFGPGTRLTVL.

This clonotype was found many times. The genes are TRBV5-5 and TRBJ1-5; the D is unclear. Germline CDR1 reads SGHKS; CDR2 reads YYEKEE (reference sequence). CDR3 size: 13 residues. Trimming removed 6 bases from V and 4 bases from J, with 11 bases in between. CDR3 nucleotides: TGTGCCAGCACCAAGGCGGTTAATCAGCCCCAGCATTTT. It specifies CASTKAVNQPQHF.

This clonotype showed up many times. CDR3 residues: CASSDTSYGYTF. The CDR3 DNA sequence: TGTGCCAGCAGTGATACCTCCTATGGCTACACCTTC. This chain joins TRBV2 and TRBJ1-2; D ambiguous. Germline V gene lookup returns CDR1 SNHLY and CDR2 FYNNEI. Trimming pared 3 bases from V and 4 bases from J, leaving 6 bases between. CDR3 length equals 12 residues.

At least ten counts were recorded for this clonotype. CDR3 bases: TGTGCCACCAGTGATTCGCGCAGGGGACCAGATACGCAGTATTTT. Its translation: CATSDSRRGPDTQYF. This sequence joins TRBV24-1 and TRBJ2-3; perhaps TRBD1 as D (6 bases). The CDR3 spans 15 residues. Germline assignment: CDR1 KGHDR and CDR2 SFDVKD. V was clipped by 2 bases and J by 4 bases, with 12 bases between them.